The clone carrying this T cell receptor (beta chain) was seen at least ten times. Antigen: not known. Per the authors' pipeline: The authors used CDR3 differences across clinicopathological groups to build a distant-metastasis classifier for papillary thyroid cancer. TCRdb ran MiXCR on the PCR reads. TCRdb, not the authors, supplied the V and J calls. Of about 41,000 clones in the sample, about 24% are singletons; the top ten hold about 14%. Thyroid surgery had not been preceded by any treatment in any patient. This record belongs to a study of metastatic and nonmetastatic thyroid tumors. As for the study in general: Across blood and tumor or nodule tissue, repertoires from malignant and benign thyroid patients were compared with one another.

Study outcomes and limitations: Malignant thyroid tumors reportedly had TCR beta diversity that was significantly higher than in benign nodules, in blood and tumor.

This CDR3 comprises 16 residues. V shed 1 base, J shed 2 bases, and the junction held 2 bases outside the gene matches. In germline, CDR1 is LNHNV, CDR2 YYDKDF (reference sequence). V is TRBV15 and J is TRBJ1-6; 7 bases map to TRBD1. The sequencing input was tumor tissue. The sequence came from a female donor with papillary thyroid cancer or a benign thyroid nodule (not recorded which). Some clones in this sample may be carry-over from other donors' samples. CDR3 nucleotides: TGTGCCACCAGCAGAGGCAGGGGGACCTATAATTCACCCCTCCACTTT. As protein: CATSRGRGTYNSPLHF.